The sequence of this T cell receptor (beta chain) was determined in a study of cytomegalovirus exposure and HLA in healthy donors. This clone was detected a few times. The antigen is undetermined. Study-wide results and limits: Reportedly, TCR beta sequences accurately predicted HLA-A and HLA-B alleles in most subjects.

PCR used 60 Vbeta primers and 13 Jbeta primers. Assay used: immunoSEQ multiplex PCR; TCRdb lists only in-frame clones, some missing. This table holds approximately 110,000 clones, more than 65% found once. The CDR3 loop spans 14 amino acids. Germline trimming cut 4 bases from V and 4 bases from J; bases unmatched to any gene: 7. Germline-derived CDR1 and CDR2 are WSHSY and SAAADI. The clonotype comes from a woman in her 30s in good health and CMV-seronegative. V is TRBV10-2 and J is TRBJ2-7; 7 nucleotides agree with TRBD1. The sequencing input was PBMCs. In nucleotides, the CDR3 is TGCGCCAGCAGTGGGGGGACAGCCCCTTACGAGCAGTACTTC. It yields the protein CASSGGTAPYEQYF.